The 15 T cell receptor beta chains below all came from one sample that was sequenced in a study of cytomegalovirus exposure and HLA in healthy donors. Primers included in the PCR were 60 Vbeta and 13 Jbeta primers. Libraries were prepared by immunoSEQ multiplex PCR; TCRdb keeps only in-frame clonotypes and omits some of them. The sample lists approximately 100,000 clones; 70% to 80% were seen once. The sample consisted of PBMCs. The source of these receptors is a human donor in good health.

The chain has TRBV6-1 and TRBJ2-1; no definite D call. In germline, CDR1 is MNHNS, CDR2 SASEGT. There are 13 residues in the CDR3. Trimming left V 8 bases short and J 7 bases short, with 15 bases between. In DNA, the CDR3 is TGTGCCAGCTCTTACTTATACCGAAATGAGCAGTTCTTC. It is translated as CASSYLYRNEQFF.

The rearrangement links TRBV19 to TRBJ1-5; TRBD1 matches at 8 bases. The J segment lost 3 bases and the V segment lost 9 bases, leaving 7 bases of the junction unmatched. The CDR3 sequence is 14 residues long. Looked up from germline, CDR1 is LNHDA and CDR2 is SQIVND (reference sequence). CDR3 residues: CASKQGATNQPQHF. Written as DNA, the CDR3 is TGTGCCAGCAAGCAGGGGGCTACCAATCAGCCCCAGCATTTT.

The chain is built from TRBV18 and TRBJ2-7, with D perhaps TRBD2 (6 bases). Looked up from germline, CDR1 is KGHSH and CDR2 is LQKENI. The CDR3 covers 14 residues. Trimming shortened V by 2 bases and J by 1 base, and 9 bases separated the two germline ends. The CDR3 region has the DNA TGTGCCAGCTCACCAAGCGGAGGGTCCTACGAGCAGTACTTC. It specifies CASSPSGGSYEQYF.

The chain uses TRBV15 and TRBJ1-4; D might be TRBD1 (6 bases). This CDR3 has 15 residues. Germline lookup yields CDR1 LNHNV and CDR2 YYDKDF (reference sequence). V was trimmed by 2 bases and J by 8 bases, leaving 15 bases between them. The DNA of the CDR3 is TGTGCCACCAGCAGATCAGGGGTCTTCGAAGAAAAACTGTTTTTT. Its translation is CATSRSGVFEEKLFF.

This chain joins TRBV27 and TRBJ1-2, with TRBD1 as a possible D gene (6 bases). The germline CDR1 and CDR2 sequences are MNHEY and SMNVEV (reference sequence). V was pared by 2 bases and J by 0 bases, with 10 bases between. This CDR3 has 15 residues. CDR3 nucleotides: TGTGCCAGCAGTTTAGTGGCAGGGGCTAACTATGGCTACACCTTC. Translation: CASSLVAGANYGYTF.

This clone was observed a few times. The chain recombines TRBV6-1 with TRBJ1-5; perhaps TRBD1 as D (5 bases). This CDR3 is built from 15 residues. V lost 8 bases, J lost 1 base, and 15 bases lay in between. Germline V CDR1 and CDR2: MNHNS, SASEGT. CDR3: CASLGAGGSNQPQHF. Written as DNA, the CDR3 is TGTGCCAGCTTAGGGGCGGGGGGGAGCAATCAGCCCCAGCATTTT.

The chain uses TRBV6-5 and TRBJ2-5; possible D gene TRBD2, 6 bases. The CDR3 has 14 amino acids. Germline V gives CDR1 MNHEY, CDR2 SVGAGI. Trimming cost V 5 bases and J 7 bases, with 17 bases left between them. This CDR3 reads CASSVPGGRGTQYF. CDR3 DNA sequence: TGTGCCAGCAGTGTTCCCGGGGGACGAGGGACCCAGTACTTC.

CDR3 sequence: CASSLQTGTSGEQYF. The CDR3 bases are TGTGCCAGCAGCTTACAGACCGGGACTAGCGGCGAGCAGTACTTC. The gene calls are TRBV28 and TRBJ2-7; 11 nucleotides agree with TRBD2. This CDR3 comprises 15 residues. From germline, CDR1 is MDHEN and CDR2 SYDVKM. The V and J ends lost 6 bases and 6 bases, in that order; junction bases with no gene match: 10.

The rearrangement links TRBV4-3 to TRBJ2-7; 7 bases agree with TRBD1. Germline trimming cut 0 bases from V and 2 bases from J; bases unmatched to any gene: 7. Germline V CDR1 and CDR2: LGHNA, YSLEER. The CDR3 loop spans 16 amino acids. CDR3 region: CASSQDGAGGTYEQYF. DNA of the CDR3: TGCGCCAGCAGCCAAGACGGGGCAGGGGGTACCTACGAGCAGTACTTC.

This chain uses TRBV7-2 with TRBJ2-1; 9 bases map to TRBD2. The CDR3 extends over 17 amino acids. Trimming removed 5 bases from V and 2 bases from J; junction bases left unmatched: 10. Germline loops: CDR1 SGHTA, CDR2 FQGNSA. The CDR3 reads CASSPSLAGLTYNEQFF. The CDR3 nucleotides are TGTGCCAGCAGCCCCTCTCTAGCGGGACTCACCTACAATGAGCAGTTCTTC.

The gene calls are TRBV7-3 and TRBJ2-5; D possibly corresponds to TRBD2 (6 bases). The CDR3 totals 13 residues. Germline assignment: CDR1 SGHTA and CDR2 FQGTGA. V lost 5 bases and J lost 2, with 9 bases in between. The CDR3 sequence: CASSPAGQETQYF. CDR3 nucleotide sequence: TGTGCCAGCAGCCCCGCGGGACAAGAGACCCAGTACTTC.

This clone has a handful of counts. This sequence joins TRBV27 and TRBJ2-1, with 7 bases identical to TRBD1. The CDR3 covers 15 residues. J was trimmed by 7 bases and V by 8 bases; bases with no gene match: 14. Germline V CDR1 and CDR2: MNHEY, SMNVEV (reference sequence). The CDR3 region is CASFRQGPTYNEQFF. CDR3 in DNA: TGTGCCAGCTTCAGACAGGGCCCGACTTATAATGAGCAGTTCTTC.

CDR3 in amino acids: CASSQGQGLNEKLFF. The DNA for the CDR3 is TGTGCCAGCAGCCAGGGACAGGGTTTGAATGAAAAACTGTTTTTT. The chain links TRBV5-4 to TRBJ1-4; 9 bases match TRBD1. CDR3 length: 15 amino acids. The junction had 6 bases not matched to a gene; V was cut back by 4 bases and J by 5 bases. Germline loops: CDR1 SGHNT, CDR2 YYREEE (reference sequence).

This clone was seen more than once but under ten times. The V and J genes are TRBV4-1 and TRBJ1-6; a possible D gene is TRBD1 (6 bases). This CDR3 has 15 amino acids. CDR1 is MGHRA, CDR2 YSYEKL, per germline. V gave up 2 bases and J gave up 16 bases, with 21 bases separating them. Written as DNA, the CDR3 is TGCGCCAGCAGCCAATGGGGGCTCCCTGGGAATCGACTCCACTTT. Encoded protein: CASSQWGLPGNRLHF.

The V and J genes are TRBV2 and TRBJ2-7; 7 bases agree with TRBD1. V dropped 0 bases and J dropped 3; count of bases not matched to a gene: 5. Germline values: CDR1 SNHLY, CDR2 FYNNEI. The CDR3 has 15 residues. The CDR3 sequence is CASSEALAGGYEQYF. The CDR3 coding sequence is TGTGCCAGCAGTGAAGCGCTAGCAGGGGGCTACGAGCAGTACTTC.